The clone carrying this T cell receptor (beta chain) was seen many times. Antigen: not known. This record belongs to a study of T-cell reconstitution after alpha-beta-depleted transplantation in children. Study-level points and caveats: There were reportedly several hundred expanded graft clones from which alpha-beta T cells came about two months after transplant. Diversity of TCRbeta at day 60 was high in some patients, arising from surviving recipient T cells and thymic progenitors. T-cell counts and diversity were attributed mostly to newly produced T cells one year after transplant.

Unique molecular identifiers were used to barcode this TCRbeta library. MiXCR, run by TCRdb on the PCR reads, gives a single entry per CDR3 protein. The sample has 250,000 or so distinct CDR3 sequences; 6.5% to 10% are singletons. Germline values: CDR1 ENHRY, CDR2 SYGVKD. This CDR3 has 15 residues. V dropped 3 bases and J dropped 0 bases, with 12 bases sitting between them. This sequence originates from a male patient younger than 18 who had a stem cell transplant for acute lymphoblastic leukemia, so the T cells may come from the graft donor. The V and J genes are TRBV10-3 and TRBJ2-7, with no clear D. Material: PBMCs, mostly from graft donor cells, obtained 180 days after TCRalphabeta/CD19-depleted stem cell transplant. As DNA, the CDR3 is TGTGCCATCAGTGACGCCGGGCTTAGCTCCTACGAGCAGTACTTC. Its protein product is CAISDAGLSSYEQYF.